This TCR beta chain came from a study of blood T cell repertoires in COVID-19. Study-level information: Acute-phase and convalescent COVID-19 samples originated in the United States, Italy and Spain.

Seattle researchers signed up patients amid active infection and tracked them longitudinally. Germline loops: CDR1 SEHNR, CDR2 FQNEAQ (reference sequence). The junction had 5 bases not matched to a gene; V was cut back by 5 bases and J by 6 bases. The CDR3 is made up of 15 amino acids. TCRdb keeps only in-frame clones here, not all; method: immunoSEQ multiplex PCR. The data contain 200,000 to 250,000 clones, approximately 85% of them singletons. The chain employs TRBV7-9 and TRBJ2-3; 13 bases match TRBD2. The receptor was derived from a woman older than 75 with COVID-19, enrolled during active disease. The sequenced sample was peripheral blood. The DNA for the CDR3 is TGTGCCAGCAGCCGCGCGACTAGCGGGAGGGATACGCAGTATTTT. Its translation is CASSRATSGRDTQYF.